These T cell receptor beta chains were read from a single sample in a study of shared clonotypes between healthy human individuals. Repertoires were generated with immunoSEQ multiplex PCR, while TCRdb's copy carries only in-frame clones and drops some. The sample shows some 2,100,000 clones, around 95% of them seen only once. The sample comprised naive CD4+ T cells sorted from blood. The receptors derive from a man aged 18 to 29 in good health. Each CDR3 is given with its conserved first and last residue. D genes are given only for firm matches. A row's size may be missing; if present it is once, few, many or a size class.

j_gene,v_gene,d_gene,abundance,CDR3aa,CDR3nt
TRBJ2-1,TRBV2,TRBD1,NA,CASSGTGGNEQFF,TGTGCCAGCAGTGGAACAGGGGGCAATGAGCAGTTCTTC
TRBJ2-6,TRBV5-1,NA,NA,CASSLAPRTGANVLTF,TGCGCCAGCAGCTTGGCCCCGAGAACTGGGGCCAACGTCCTGACTTTC
TRBJ1-1,TRBV29-1,NA,once,CSVVRTATNINTEAFF,TGCAGCGTTGTCCGGACAGCCACTAACATCAACACTGAAGCTTTCTTT
TRBJ2-5,TRBV28,NA,NA,CASSLSGGLETQYF,TGTGCCAGCAGTTTATCGGGGGGCCTAGAGACCCAGTACTTC
TRBJ2-5,TRBV7-2,TRBD2,NA,CASSSGLAGGQETQYF,TGTGCCAGCAGCTCAGGACTAGCGGGGGGTCAGGAGACCCAGTACTTC
TRBJ1-6,TRBV4-1,TRBD1,NA,CASSLRGQGLSGPLHF,TGCGCCAGCAGCCTTCGCGGACAGGGCCTCAGCGGACCCCTCCACTTT
TRBJ2-4,TRBV2,TRBD2,NA,CASRALGAGGKNIQYF,TGTGCCAGCAGGGCCCTGGGAGCGGGAGGAAAAAACATTCAGTACTTC
TRBJ2-3,TRBV7-3,NA,NA,CASSPGQSGTDTQYF,TGTGCCAGCAGCCCCGGGCAAAGCGGCACAGATACGCAGTATTTT
TRBJ2-7,TRBV29-1,NA,NA,CSVVGAVDEQYF,TGCAGCGTTGTGGGGGCCGTCGACGAGCAGTACTTC
TRBJ2-4,TRBV10-3,NA,NA,CAISEFAGAAKNIQYF,TGTGCCATCAGTGAGTTTGCGGGGGCAGCCAAAAACATTCAGTACTTC
TRBJ2-7,TRBV7-9,TRBD1,NA,CASSPGTVSYEQYF,TGTGCCAGCAGCCCCGGGACAGTTTCCTACGAGCAGTACTTC
TRBJ1-2,TRBV29-1,NA,NA,CSVERDGTNYGYTF,TGCAGCGTTGAGCGGGACGGAACTAACTATGGCTACACCTTC
TRBJ2-5,TRBV5-1,NA,once,CASRERLSPNTQYF,TGCGCCAGCAGGGAGAGACTAAGCCCTAATACCCAGTACTTC
TRBJ1-4,TRBV7-9,NA,once,CASSSQGGTNEKLFF,TGTGCCAGCAGCTCCCAGGGAGGCACTAATGAAAAACTGTTTTTT
TRBJ2-3,TRBV30,NA,NA,CAWSVTGPDTQYF,TGTGCCTGGAGTGTCACGGGCCCAGATACGCAGTATTTT
TRBJ2-5,TRBV5-4,NA,NA,CASSVRQGGRETQYF,TGTGCCAGCAGCGTCAGACAGGGAGGGCGAGAGACCCAGTACTTC
TRBJ1-1,TRBV5-1,NA,once,CASSLLSDSQMNTEAFF,TGCGCCAGCAGCTTGTTATCGGACAGCCAAATGAACACTGAAGCTTTCTTT
TRBJ1-4,TRBV6-1,NA,NA,CAIRTANEKLFF,TGTGCCATTAGAACCGCTAATGAAAAACTGTTTTTT
TRBJ1-4,TRBV5-1,NA,NA,CASSQRATNEKLFF,TGCGCCAGCAGCCAAAGAGCAACTAATGAAAAACTGTTTTTT
TRBJ2-2,TRBV7-2,TRBD2,NA,CASPLEGTSGTGELFF,TGTGCCAGCCCCTTAGAGGGGACTAGCGGGACCGGGGAGCTGTTTTTT
TRBJ1-3,TRBV4-1,NA,NA,CASSQDLGWVGAASGNTIYF,TGCGCCAGCAGCCAAGATCTTGGATGGGTCGGGGCCGCCTCTGGAAACACCATATATTTT
TRBJ1-1,TRBV2,NA,NA,CASSKEQGTTEAFF,TGTGCCAGCAGTAAAGAACAGGGTACCACTGAAGCTTTCTTT
TRBJ2-7,TRBV6-5,TRBD1,NA,CASSRQGLGEHEQYF,TGTGCCAGCAGTAGACAGGGGTTGGGAGAGCACGAGCAGTACTTC
TRBJ2-5,TRBV30,TRBD2,once,CACTSGRAQYF,TGTGCCTGCACTAGCGGGAGGGCCCAGTACTTC
TRBJ2-3,TRBV5-6,TRBD1,NA,CASSLRGLSEQYF,TGTGCCAGCAGCTTGAGGGGGCTCAGCGAGCAGTATTTT
TRBJ1-2,TRBV7-9,NA,NA,CASTLVTVWGYGYTF,TGTGCCAGCACCCTTGTGACGGTTTGGGGCTATGGCTACACCTTC